The 13 T cell receptor beta chains listed next were all sequenced from one sample in a study of blood T cell repertoires in COVID-19. Using immunoSEQ multiplex PCR, the repertoire was profiled, and TCRdb retains in-frame clones only, with some absent. The sample includes under 200,000 clones, 70% to 85% of them seen just once. Sequencing was performed on PBMCs or T cells enriched from blood (not recorded which). These receptors originate from a woman aged 70-85 years in a cohort exposed to, infected with or recovered from COVID-19 (not recorded which).

The chain joins TRBV15 to TRBJ2-7; TRBD2 might be the D (5 bases). Trimming pared 4 bases from V and 2 bases from J, leaving 15 bases between. This CDR3 spans 15 amino acids. The germline CDR1 and CDR2 sequences are LNHNV and YYDKDF (reference sequence). The CDR3 sequence is CATSTLDFQTYEQYF. For the CDR3, the DNA is TGTGCCACCAGCACCTTGGACTTCCAGACCTACGAGCAGTACTTC.

The V gene is TRBV7-9, the J gene TRBJ2-1, with D possibly TRBD1 on 6 matching bases. CDR3 size: 13 residues. CDR1 and CDR2 (germline): SEHNR, FQNEAQ (reference sequence). The V and J ends lost 5 bases and 6 bases respectively, with 11 bases between them. CDR3 region: CASSGPGVNEQFF. CDR3 DNA: TGTGCCAGCAGCGGGCCAGGGGTCAATGAGCAGTTCTTC.

This clone came up once. V gene TRBV7-2 combines with J gene TRBJ1-6; D may be TRBD1 (5 bases). The CDR3 has 15 residues. Germline V gene lookup returns CDR1 SGHTA and CDR2 FQGNSA. V lost 2 bases and J lost 9, with 14 bases in between. The CDR3: CASSLTGGIGSPLHF. DNA of the CDR3: TGTGCCAGCAGCTTAACGGGGGGGATAGGTTCACCCCTCCACTTT.

This clone was found once. The chain links TRBV9 to TRBJ1-1, with D possibly matching TRBD1 (5 bases). CDR1 is SGDLS and CDR2 is YYNGEE in the germline V gene. The ends were cut back, 4 bases at V and 3 bases at J, with 13 bases in the middle. The CDR3 is made up of 14 amino acids. The CDR3 bases are TGTGCCAGCAGCCGGGTGGGGCAGGACACTGAAGCTTTCTTT. The encoded protein is CASSRVGQDTEAFF.

This chain links TRBV7-9 with TRBJ1-2; D not certain. Germline CDR1 is SEHNR and CDR2 is FQNEAQ (reference sequence). With 1 base removed from V and 7 bases from J, the gap between germline ends came to 13 bases. The CDR3 consists of 14 residues. The CDR3 is CASSLVGASRGYTF. CDR3 nucleotides: TGTGCCAGCAGCTTAGTAGGAGCCTCCCGTGGCTACACCTTC. The whole variable domain, filled in from reference TRBV7-9 and TRBJ1-2, reads DTGVSQNPRHKITKRGQNVTFRCDPISEHNRLYWYRQTLGQGPEFLTYFQNEAQLEKSRLLSDRFSAERPKGSFSTLEIQRTEQGDSAMYLCASSLVGASRGYTFGSGTRLTVV.

This clone was seen a handful of times. The chain combines TRBV18 with TRBJ1-3; tentative D call: TRBD1 (6 bases). Trimming took 3 bases from V and 2 from J, leaving 17 bases between them. CDR1 is KGHSH, CDR2 LQKENI, per germline. CDR3 length: 17 residues. The CDR3 protein is CASSPQGPWSAGNTIYF. CDR3 DNA sequence: TGTGCCAGCTCACCCCAGGGGCCCTGGAGTGCTGGAAACACCATATATTTT.

The chain links TRBV30 to TRBJ2-5; 7 nucleotides agree with TRBD2. Germline lookup yields CDR1 GTSNPN and CDR2 SVGIG (reference sequence). Germline trimming cut 2 bases from V and 1 base from J; bases unmatched to any gene: 7. The CDR3 contains 15 residues. Written as DNA, the CDR3 is TGTGCCTGGAGTTTGCAGGGCGGGGGCCAAGAGACCCAGTACTTC. The encoded protein is CAWSLQGGGQETQYF.

The V call is TRBV18, the J call TRBJ1-3; D remains unclear. Trimming took off 6 bases at V and 0 bases at J, with 12 bases between the two ends. Germline lookup yields CDR1 KGHSH and CDR2 LQKENI. This CDR3 is built from 15 residues. The CDR3 loop reads CASSEVGSSGNTIYF. The DNA for the CDR3 is TGTGCCAGCTCGGAGGTAGGAAGCTCTGGAAACACCATATATTTT.

This clone was recorded only once. The V call is TRBV3-1 (or the pseudogene TRBV3-2), the J call TRBJ2-7; D is possibly TRBD1 (6 bases). In germline, CDR1 is LGHDT, CDR2 YNNKEL (reference sequence). The CDR3 sequence is 15 residues long. The germline V and J ends were trimmed by 3 bases and 6 bases, with 18 bases remaining between them. For the CDR3, the DNA is TGTGCCAGCAGCCACGGAAGGCAGGGGCGTTCCGAGCAGTACTTC. This codes for CASSHGRQGRSEQYF.

The V gene is TRBV5-1, the J gene TRBJ1-1; 9 bases fit TRBD1. The V gene end was trimmed by 2 bases and the J gene end by 3 bases; junction bases not matched to a gene: 8. Germline assignment: CDR1 SGHRS and CDR2 YFSETQ. The length of the CDR3 is 16 residues. CDR3: CASSLAPGQGYTEAFF. The DNA for the CDR3 is TGCGCCAGCAGCTTAGCTCCGGGACAGGGTTACACTGAAGCTTTCTTT.

V is TRBV5-1 and J is TRBJ1-1; D is uncertain. V dropped 2 bases and J dropped 3 bases, with 11 bases sitting between them. The CDR3 length is 14 residues. The germline V gene has CDR1 SGHRS and CDR2 YFSETQ. CDR3 bases: TGCGCCAGCAGCTTAACGGGGTTGGACACTGAAGCTTTCTTT. Translated: CASSLTGLDTEAFF.

V gene TRBV5-6 combines with J gene TRBJ2-3, with 10 bases matching TRBD2. Unmatched junction bases numbered 9, after V lost 0 bases and J lost 2 bases. CDR1 is SGHDT and CDR2 is YYEEEE in the germline V gene. The CDR3 extends over 18 amino acids. CDR3 bases: TGTGCCAGCAGCTTGGCCATGTCTAGCGGGAGTTTCACAGATACGCAGTATTTT. Translated, it gives CASSLAMSSGSFTDTQYF.

The rearrangement joins TRBV28 to TRBJ2-1; TRBD2 matches 11 bases. Germline-derived CDR1 and CDR2 are MDHEN and SYDVKM. The CDR3 totals 15 residues. V lost 5 bases, J lost 5 bases, and 5 bases stayed unmatched. This chain's CDR3 is CASSPTSGGHNEQFF. As DNA, the CDR3 is TGTGCCAGCAGTCCCACTAGCGGGGGTCACAATGAGCAGTTCTTC.